There are a few counts of the clone carrying this TCR beta chain. Its antigen is still unknown. The sample belongs to a study of T cell repertoires in cytomegalovirus infection. Unmatched junction bases numbered 7, after V lost 5 bases and J lost 9 bases. This CDR3 comprises 13 residues. CDR1 and CDR2 from the germline V gene are MDHEN and SYDVKM. MiXCR, run by TCRdb on the reads, gives a single entry per CDR3 protein. The repertoire holds under 350,000 distinct CDR3 sequences, with about 20% as singletons. The source of this sequence is a human donor in good health (CMV status not recorded). Some clones in this sample may be carry-over from other donors' samples. The gene calls are TRBV28 and TRBJ2-1, with 7 nucleotides matching TRBD1. The input for sequencing was cultured PBMCs, taken from culture after CMV antigen stimulation. CDR3 DNA sequence: TGTGCCAGCAGTAAGACAGGGTGGGGTGAGCAGTTCTTC. Encoded protein: CASSKTGWGEQFF.